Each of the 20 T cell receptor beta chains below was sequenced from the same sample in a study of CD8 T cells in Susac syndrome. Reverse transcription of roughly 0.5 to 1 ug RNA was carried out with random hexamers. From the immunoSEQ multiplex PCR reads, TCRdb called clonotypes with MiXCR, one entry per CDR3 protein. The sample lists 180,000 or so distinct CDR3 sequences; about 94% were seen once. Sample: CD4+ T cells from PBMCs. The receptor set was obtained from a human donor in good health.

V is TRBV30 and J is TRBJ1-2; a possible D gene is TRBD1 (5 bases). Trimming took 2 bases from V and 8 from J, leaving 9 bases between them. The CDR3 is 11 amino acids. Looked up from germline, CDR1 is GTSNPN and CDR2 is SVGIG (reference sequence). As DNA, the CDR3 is TGTGCCTGGAGTCCGGGGGAAGGCTACACCTTC. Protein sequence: CAWSPGEGYTF.

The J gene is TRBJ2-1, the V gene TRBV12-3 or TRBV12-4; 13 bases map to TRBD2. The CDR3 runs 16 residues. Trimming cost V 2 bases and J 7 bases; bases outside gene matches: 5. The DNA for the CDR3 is TGTGCCAGCAGTTTATTAACTAGCGGGAGGGGTAATGAGCAGTTCTTC. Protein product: CASSLLTSGRGNEQFF.

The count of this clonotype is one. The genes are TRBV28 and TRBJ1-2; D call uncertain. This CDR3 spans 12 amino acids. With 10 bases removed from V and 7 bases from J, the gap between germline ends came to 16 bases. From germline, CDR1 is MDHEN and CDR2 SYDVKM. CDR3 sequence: CATTGIPTGYTF. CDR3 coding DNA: TGTGCCACCACCGGGATCCCGACTGGCTACACCTTC.

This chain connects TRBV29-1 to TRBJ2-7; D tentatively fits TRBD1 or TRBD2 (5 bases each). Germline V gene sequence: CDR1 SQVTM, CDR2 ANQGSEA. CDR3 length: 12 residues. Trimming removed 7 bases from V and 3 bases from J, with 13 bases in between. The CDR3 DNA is TGCAGCGCCTCGGGACGGTTCTACGAGCAGTACTTC. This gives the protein CSASGRFYEQYF.

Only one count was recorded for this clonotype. The CDR3, as DNA: TGTGCCACCAGTGATACAGGTAGGCCGTTCTTC. It is translated as CATSDTGRPFF. This chain links TRBV24-1 with TRBJ2-1; maybe TRBD1 (5 bases). CDR3 length: 11 residues. V was clipped by 3 bases and J by 15 bases, with 11 bases between them. Germline V gives CDR1 KGHDR, CDR2 SFDVKD.

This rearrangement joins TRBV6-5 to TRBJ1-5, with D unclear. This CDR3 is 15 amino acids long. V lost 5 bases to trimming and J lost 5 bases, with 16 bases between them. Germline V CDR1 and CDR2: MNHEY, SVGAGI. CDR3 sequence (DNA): TGTGCCAGCAGTACGGGCCTCTCGGGAGATCAGCCCCAGCATTTT. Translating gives CASSTGLSGDQPQHF.

In nucleotides, the CDR3 is TGCAGTGCTAGATTCGCGAGAGGGGGCAATGAGCAGTTCTTC. Translation gives CSARFARGGNEQFF. This chain uses TRBV20-1 with TRBJ2-1; D is possibly TRBD1 (6 bases). Trimming pared 2 bases from V and 6 bases from J, leaving 14 bases between. Germline values: CDR1 DFQATT, CDR2 SNEGSKA (reference sequence). The CDR3 has 14 amino acids.

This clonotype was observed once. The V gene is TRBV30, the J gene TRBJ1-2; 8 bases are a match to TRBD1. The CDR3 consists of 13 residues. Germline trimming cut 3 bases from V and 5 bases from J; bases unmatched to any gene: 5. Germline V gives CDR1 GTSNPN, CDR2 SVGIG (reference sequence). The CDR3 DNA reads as TGTGCCTGGAGCCAGAACAGGGGGTATGGCTACACCTTC. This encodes CAWSQNRGYGYTF.

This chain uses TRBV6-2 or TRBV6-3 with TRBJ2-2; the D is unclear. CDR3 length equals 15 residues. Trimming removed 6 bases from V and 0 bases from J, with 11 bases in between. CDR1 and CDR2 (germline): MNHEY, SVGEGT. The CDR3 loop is CASSLTDTNTGELFF. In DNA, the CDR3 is TGTGCCAGCAGCTTGACCGATACGAACACCGGGGAGCTGTTTTTT.

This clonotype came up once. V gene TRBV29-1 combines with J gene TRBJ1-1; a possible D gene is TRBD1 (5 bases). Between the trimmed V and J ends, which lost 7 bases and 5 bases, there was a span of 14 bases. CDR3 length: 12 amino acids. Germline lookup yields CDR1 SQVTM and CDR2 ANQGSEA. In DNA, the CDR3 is TGCAGCGCCGATCCGGAGGGGACTGAAGCTTTCTTT. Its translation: CSADPEGTEAFF.

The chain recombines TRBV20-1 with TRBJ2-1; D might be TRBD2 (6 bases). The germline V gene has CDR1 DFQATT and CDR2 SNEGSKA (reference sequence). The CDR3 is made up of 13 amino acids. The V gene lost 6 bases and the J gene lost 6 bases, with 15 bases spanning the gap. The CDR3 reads CSAKGGGVNEQFF. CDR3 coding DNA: TGCAGTGCAAAGGGAGGCGGGGTCAATGAGCAGTTCTTC.

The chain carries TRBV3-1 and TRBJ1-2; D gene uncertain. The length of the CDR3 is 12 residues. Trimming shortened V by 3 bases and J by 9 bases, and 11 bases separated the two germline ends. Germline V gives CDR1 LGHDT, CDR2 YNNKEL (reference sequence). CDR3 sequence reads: CASSQSGSSYTF. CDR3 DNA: TGTGCCAGCAGCCAGAGTGGGTCAAGCTACACCTTC. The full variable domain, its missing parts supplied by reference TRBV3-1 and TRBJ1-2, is DTAVSQTPKYLVTQMGNDKSIKCEQNLGHDTMYWYKQDSKKFLKIMFSYNNKELIINETVPNRFSPKSPDKAHLNLHINSLELGDSAVYFCASSQSGSSYTFGSGTRLTVV.

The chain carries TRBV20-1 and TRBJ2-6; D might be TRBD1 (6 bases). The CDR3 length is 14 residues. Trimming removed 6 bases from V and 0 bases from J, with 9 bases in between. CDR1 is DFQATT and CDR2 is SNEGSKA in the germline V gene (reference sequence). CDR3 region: CSAIQGSGANVLTF. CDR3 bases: TGCAGTGCCATACAGGGCTCTGGGGCCAACGTCCTGACTTTC.

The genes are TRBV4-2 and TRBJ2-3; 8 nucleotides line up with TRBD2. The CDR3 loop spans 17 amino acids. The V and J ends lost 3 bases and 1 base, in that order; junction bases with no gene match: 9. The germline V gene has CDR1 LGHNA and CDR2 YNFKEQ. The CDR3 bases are TGTGCCAGCAGCCAGTCGGGGGGGGCGGGAGGCACAGATACGCAGTATTTT. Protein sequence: CASSQSGGAGGTDTQYF.

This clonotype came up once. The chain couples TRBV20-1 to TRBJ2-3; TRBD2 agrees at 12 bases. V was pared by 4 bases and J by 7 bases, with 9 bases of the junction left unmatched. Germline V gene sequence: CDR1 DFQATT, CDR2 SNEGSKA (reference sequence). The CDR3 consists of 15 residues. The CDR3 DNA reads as TGCAGTGCTACTAGCCGACTAGCGGGAGCTAATACGCAGTATTTT. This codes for CSATSRLAGANTQYF.

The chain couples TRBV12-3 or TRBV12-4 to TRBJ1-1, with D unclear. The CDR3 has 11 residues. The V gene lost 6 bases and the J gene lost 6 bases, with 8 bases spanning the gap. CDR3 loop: CASSDNSEAFF. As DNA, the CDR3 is TGTGCCAGCAGCGACAATTCTGAAGCTTTCTTT.

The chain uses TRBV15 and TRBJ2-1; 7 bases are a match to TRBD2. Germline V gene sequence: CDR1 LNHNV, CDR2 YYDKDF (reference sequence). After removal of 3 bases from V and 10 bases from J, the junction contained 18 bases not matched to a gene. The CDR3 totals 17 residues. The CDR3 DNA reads TGTGCCACCAGCAGGGCTCTTGGCGGGAGAATTGTAGGCGAGCAGTTCTTC. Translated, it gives CATSRALGGRIVGEQFF.

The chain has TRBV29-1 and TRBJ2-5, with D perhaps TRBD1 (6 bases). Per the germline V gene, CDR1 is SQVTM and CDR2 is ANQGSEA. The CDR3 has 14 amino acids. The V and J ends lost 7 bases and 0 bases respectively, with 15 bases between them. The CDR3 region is CSAPGTPYQETQYF. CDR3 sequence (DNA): TGCAGCGCGCCCGGGACACCGTACCAAGAGACCCAGTACTTC.

The CDR3 nucleotides read TGTGCCAGCAGCGTCGACTCAGGAGAGACCCAGTACTTC. This gives the protein CASSVDSGETQYF. The rearrangement uses TRBV9 and TRBJ2-5; D remains unclear. The V and J ends lost 2 bases and 4 bases respectively, with 9 bases between them. Per the germline V gene, CDR1 is SGDLS and CDR2 is YYNGEE. CDR3 length: 13 amino acids.

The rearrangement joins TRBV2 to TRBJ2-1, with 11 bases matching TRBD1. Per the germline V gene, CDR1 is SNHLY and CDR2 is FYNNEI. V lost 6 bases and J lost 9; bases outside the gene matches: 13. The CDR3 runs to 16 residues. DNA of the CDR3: TGTGCCAGCAGAGAGCACCCGGGACAGGGGGGAGTTGAGCAGTTCTTC. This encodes CASREHPGQGGVEQFF. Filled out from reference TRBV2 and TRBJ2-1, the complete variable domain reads EPEVTQTPSHQVTQMGQEVILRCVPISNHLYFYWYRQILGQKVEFLVSFYNNEISEKSEIFDDQFSVERPDGSNFTLKIRSTKLEDSAMYFCASREHPGQGGVEQFFGPGTRLTVL.